What follows are 13 T cell receptor beta chains derived from one specimen sequenced in a study of long-term antiretroviral therapy in people with HIV. The libraries were made with immunoSEQ v3.0 at survey level. Profiling relied on immunoSEQ multiplex PCR, and the TCRdb table lists in-frame clones only, not all of them. This table holds 25,000 to 30,000 clones, about 87% found once. The source material was unsorted PBMCs, sampled 3.2 years before starting antiretroviral therapy. Receptors were obtained from a man between 50 and 59 years old with HIV.

This clone was seen once. V gene TRBV2 combines with J gene TRBJ1-5, with D perhaps TRBD1 (6 bases). V was trimmed by 8 bases and J by 5 bases, leaving 13 bases between them. CDR3 length: 13 amino acids. Germline values: CDR1 SNHLY, CDR2 FYNNEI. The CDR3 protein is CASGGGGDQPQHF. As DNA, the CDR3 is TGTGCCAGCGGTGGAGGGGGGGATCAGCCCCAGCATTTT.

The chain joins TRBV5-5 to TRBJ2-7, with a weak D call TRBD1 (6 bases). V lost 4 bases to trimming and J lost 6 bases, with 8 bases between them. The CDR3 loop spans 11 amino acids. Germline values: CDR1 SGHKS, CDR2 YYEKEE (reference sequence). The CDR3 DNA reads as TGTGCCAGCAGCCTGGACAGCGAGCAGTACTTC. Protein product: CASSLDSEQYF.

This chain joins TRBV2 and TRBJ2-4; 7 positions agree with TRBD2. V shed 3 bases and J 8 bases; nucleotides not matched to a gene: 7. The CDR3 is 14 amino acids. CDR1 SNHLY and CDR2 FYNNEI come from the germline V gene. CDR3 residues: CASSETSLEDIQYF. The DNA of the CDR3 is TGTGCCAGCAGTGAGACTAGCCTGGAGGACATTCAGTACTTC.

The chain joins TRBV5-1 to TRBJ1-1; 8 bases match TRBD1. The V segment lost 4 bases and the J segment 4 bases; nucleotides outside the gene matches: 12. Germline-derived CDR1 and CDR2 are SGHRS and YFSETQ. The CDR3 sequence is 16 residues long. CDR3 protein: CASSMIPGQAGTEAFF. For the CDR3, the DNA is TGCGCCAGCAGCATGATACCGGGACAGGCTGGCACTGAAGCTTTCTTT.

This chain connects TRBV7-9 to TRBJ1-2; D is unclear. Germline CDR1 is SEHNR and CDR2 is FQNEAQ (reference sequence). The V and J ends lost 1 base and 8 bases respectively, with 14 bases between them. The length of the CDR3 is 14 residues. The CDR3: CASSLENLGRGYTF. The DNA of the CDR3 is TGTGCCAGCAGCTTAGAGAATTTGGGGAGAGGCTACACCTTC. Variable domain in full (rest from reference TRBV7-9 and TRBJ1-2): DTGVSQNPRHKITKRGQNVTFRCDPISEHNRLYWYRQTLGQGPEFLTYFQNEAQLEKSRLLSDRFSAERPKGSFSTLEIQRTEQGDSAMYLCASSLENLGRGYTFGSGTRLTVV.

This chain connects TRBV5-4 to TRBJ1-2; D gene uncertain. The length of the CDR3 is 14 residues. Trimming took off 3 bases at V and 6 bases at J, with 15 bases between the two ends. Germline V gene lookup returns CDR1 SGHNT and CDR2 YYREEE (reference sequence). CDR3 bases: TGTGCCAGCAGCTCCCAACCATTCCGGGATGGCTACACCTTC. This gives the protein CASSSQPFRDGYTF.

This clone showed up just a few times. This chain links TRBV18 with TRBJ2-4, with D perhaps assigned TRBD1 or TRBD2 (6 bases each). The CDR3 contains 15 residues. Per the germline V gene, CDR1 is KGHSH and CDR2 is LQKENI. V lost 4 bases to trimming and J lost 0 bases, with 10 bases between them. The chain's CDR3 is CASSLRGLAKNIQYF. For the CDR3, the DNA is TGTGCCAGCTCACTTCGGGGGCTAGCCAAAAACATTCAGTACTTC. Using reference TRBV18 and TRBJ2-4 for the parts outside the CDR3, the full variable domain is NAGVMQNPRHLVRRRGQEARLRCSPMKGHSHVYWYRQLPEEGLKFMVYLQKENIIDESGMPKERFSAEFPKEGPSILRIQQVVRGDSAAYFCASSLRGLAKNIQYFGAGTRLSVL.

This sequence joins TRBV10-1 and TRBJ2-3; tentative D call: TRBD1 (7 bases). CDR1 WNHNN and CDR2 SYGVQD come from the germline V gene (reference sequence). The CDR3 is 18 residues long. Between the trimmed V and J ends, which lost 3 bases and 4 bases, there was a span of 23 bases. In nucleotides, the CDR3 is TGCGCCAGCAGTGAATTCGCGTTTGTGCAGGGGGGATCAGATACGCAGTATTTT. Translation: CASSEFAFVQGGSDTQYF.

The chain carries TRBV7-8 and TRBJ1-3; a weak D match, TRBD1 (5 bases). Per germline, CDR1 SGHVS and CDR2 FQNEAQ. Trimming stripped 2 bases from V and 0 bases from J, with 11 bases between. The CDR3 sequence is 16 residues long. In DNA, the CDR3 is TGTGCCAGCAGCTTATTCGCCGGGGGCTCTGGAAACACCATATATTTT. Translated, it gives CASSLFAGGSGNTIYF.

CDR3 region: CASSAQGGNTEAFF. The CDR3 DNA is TGTGCCAGCAGTGCCCAGGGAGGGAACACTGAAGCTTTCTTT. This chain connects TRBV2 to TRBJ1-1; D possibly corresponds to TRBD1 (5 bases). Trimming removed 4 bases at V and 1 base at J, with 10 bases between. The germline V gene encodes CDR1 SNHLY and CDR2 FYNNEI. The CDR3 has 14 residues.

The chain employs TRBV30 and TRBJ1-2; tentatively, D is TRBD1 (6 bases). Germline CDR1 and CDR2: GTSNPN and SVGIG (reference sequence). The CDR3 loop spans 13 amino acids. Trimming removed 4 bases from V and 2 bases from J, with 11 bases in between. The CDR3, as DNA: TGTGCCTGGATTAGGGGGATAAACTATGGCTACACCTTC. This translates into CAWIRGINYGYTF.

The chain links TRBV5-1 to TRBJ2-7; perhaps D is TRBD1 or TRBD2 (5 bases each). The germline gives CDR1 SGHRS, CDR2 YFSETQ. The CDR3 is 16 amino acids. Trimming removed 3 bases at V and 6 bases at J, with 22 bases between. This CDR3 reads CASSSGPWDARGEQYF. CDR3 DNA: TGCGCCAGCAGCTCGGGCCCCTGGGACGCCCGGGGCGAGCAGTACTTC. Together with reference TRBV5-1 and TRBJ2-7, the CDR3 gives the full variable domain: KAGVTQTPRYLIKTRGQQVTLSCSPISGHRSVSWYQQTPGQGLQFLFEYFSETQRNKGNFPGRFSGRQFSNSRSEMNVSTLELGDSALYLCASSSGPWDARGEQYFGPGTRLTVT.

V is TRBV7-9 and J is TRBJ1-5; 9 bases are shared with TRBD1. J lost 5 bases, V lost 5 bases, and 7 bases had no gene match. Germline CDR1 and CDR2: SEHNR and FQNEAQ (reference sequence). This CDR3 has 15 amino acids. This CDR3 is CASSPDGDRDQPQHF. The CDR3 DNA sequence: TGTGCCAGCAGCCCAGATGGGGACAGGGATCAGCCCCAGCATTTT.